What follows are 25 T cell receptor beta chains derived from one specimen sequenced in a study of sequential checkpoint blockade in melanoma. Libraries were prepared by immunoSEQ multiplex PCR; TCRdb keeps only in-frame clonotypes and omits some of them. The sample contains 17,000 or so clones, approximately 58% of which appear only once. The treatment denotes: randomized to nivolumab then ipilimumab (arm A) or the reverse (arm B). Material: CD8+ T cells sorted from blood (inferred from file names), obtained from a patient given nivolumab and ipilimumab in sequence. These receptor sequences come from a human donor with melanoma.

This clone was recorded a few times. The rearrangement links TRBV7-9 to TRBJ1-1; 7 bases are shared with TRBD1. With 4 bases clipped from V and 1 base from J, the junction kept 6 bases outside the gene matches. Germline V gene sequence: CDR1 SEHNR, CDR2 FQNEAQ (reference sequence). CDR3 length equals 15 residues. The CDR3 DNA is TGTGCCAGCAGCTCAGGGACAGTATCGAACACTGAAGCTTTCTTT. It translates to CASSSGTVSNTEAFF.

V is TRBV7-9 and J is TRBJ2-1, with TRBD2 identical over 7 bases. This CDR3 contains 18 residues. Germline loops: CDR1 SEHNR, CDR2 FQNEAQ (reference sequence). The junction had 17 bases not matched to a gene; V was cut back by 5 bases and J by 4 bases. CDR3 bases: TGTGCCAGCAGCCGTGGGGACGGCCGGGAGGCGGGGTACAATGAGCAGTTCTTC. Protein: CASSRGDGREAGYNEQFF.

J is TRBJ1-5 and V is TRBV28; 7 bases agree with TRBD1. This CDR3 has 16 residues. The germline V gene has CDR1 MDHEN and CDR2 SYDVKM. The V and J ends lost 3 bases and 6 bases, in that order; junction bases with no gene match: 11. The CDR3 nucleotides read TGTGCCAGCAGTTTCTTAACAGGGGATTACGGTCAGCCCCAGCATTTT. This encodes CASSFLTGDYGQPQHF.

There are a few counts of this clone. This rearrangement joins TRBV7-6 to TRBJ2-2; 8 nucleotides agree with TRBD2. Losses at the gene ends were 1 base for V and 5 bases for J; bases not matched to a gene: 6. Germline values: CDR1 SGHVS, CDR2 FNYEAQ. The CDR3 is made up of 16 amino acids. The chain's CDR3 is CASSLVGGDATGELFF. The CDR3, as DNA: TGTGCCAGCAGCTTAGTCGGGGGGGATGCGACCGGGGAGCTGTTTTTT.

The chain is built from TRBV4-2 and TRBJ2-3; the D is unclear. The CDR3 contains 14 residues. Germline V gene lookup returns CDR1 LGHNA and CDR2 YNFKEQ. Trimming left V 1 base short and J 1 base short, with 6 bases between. CDR3 DNA: TGTGCCAGCAGCCAAGGCCTAGGCACAGATACGCAGTATTTT. Translation gives CASSQGLGTDTQYF.

This clone showed up just a few times. The V gene is TRBV5-6, the J gene TRBJ1-2; 7 nucleotides line up with TRBD1. The CDR3 covers 15 residues. The germline V gene has CDR1 SGHDT and CDR2 YYEEEE. J lost 4 bases, V lost 2 bases, and 8 bases had no gene match. In DNA, the CDR3 is TGTGCCAGCAGCTTATGGATTGGGACAGCCTATGGCTACACCTTC. Amino acids: CASSLWIGTAYGYTF. The full variable domain, with the rest looked up from reference TRBV5-6 and TRBJ1-2, is DAGVTQSPTHLIKTRGQQVTLRCSPKSGHDTVSWYQQALGQGPQFIFQYYEEEERQRGNFPDRFSGHQFPNYSSELNVNALLLGDSALYLCASSLWIGTAYGYTFGSGTRLTVV.

The rearrangement links TRBV28 to TRBJ2-3; 12 positions match TRBD2. V dropped 2 bases and J dropped 3; count of bases not matched to a gene: 6. Germline loops: CDR1 MDHEN, CDR2 SYDVKM. This CDR3 contains 17 residues. CDR3 amino acids: CASSLVTSGSGTDTQYF. The DNA for the CDR3 is TGTGCCAGCAGTTTAGTGACTAGCGGGAGTGGGACAGATACGCAGTATTTT.

The rearrangement uses TRBV5-6 and TRBJ2-1, with 7 bases matching TRBD1. V gave up 0 bases and J gave up 5 bases; unmatched junction bases: 5. Germline loops: CDR1 SGHDT, CDR2 YYEEEE. The CDR3 extends over 15 amino acids. The CDR3 DNA reads as TGTGCCAGCAGCTTGGAGACAGGGATAGACAATGAGCAGTTCTTC. The encoded protein is CASSLETGIDNEQFF.

The chain has TRBV11-3 and TRBJ2-2; no firm D call. Trimming took off 0 bases at V and 9 bases at J, with 5 bases between the two ends. Per germline, CDR1 SGHNT and CDR2 YENEEA. The CDR3 has 12 residues. CDR3 sequence: CASSLEERELFF. CDR3 bases: TGTGCCAGCAGCTTAGAGGAGCGGGAGCTGTTTTTT.

This clone has only one observation. One end of the junction is discordant with germline, which a read error may explain. This specimen includes other DNA sequences encoding the same CDR3. The rearrangement links TRBV6-5 to TRBJ2-2; no clear D gene. The germline gives CDR1 MNHEY, CDR2 SVGAGI. The CDR3 is 14 amino acids. DNA of the CDR3: TGCGCCAGCAGTTTCAACACGAACACCGGGGAGCTGTTTTTT. This codes for CASSFNTNTGELFF.

The chain is built from TRBV6-6 and TRBJ1-4; no reliable D call. Deletions cut 2 bases from V and 0 bases from J, with 7 bases between. The CDR3 length is 15 residues. The germline CDR1 and CDR2 sequences are MNHNY and SVGAGI (reference sequence). DNA for the CDR3: TGTGCCAGCAGTTACCTCAGGTCAACTAATGAAAAACTGTTTTTT. This encodes CASSYLRSTNEKLFF.

The rearrangement joins TRBV6-5 to TRBJ2-1, with 9 bases lining up with TRBD2. With 6 bases clipped from V and 2 bases from J, the junction kept 5 bases outside the gene matches. Germline CDR1 reads MNHEY; CDR2 reads SVGAGI. There are 15 residues in the CDR3. CDR3 region: CASSPTSGPYNEQFF. In nucleotides, the CDR3 is TGTGCCAGCAGCCCGACTAGCGGACCCTACAATGAGCAGTTCTTC.

V gene TRBV7-2 combines with J gene TRBJ1-2; 10 positions agree with TRBD1. The CDR3 extends over 15 amino acids. The V and J ends lost 1 base and 6 bases, in that order; junction bases with no gene match: 5. Per germline, CDR1 SGHTA and CDR2 FQGNSA. Here the CDR3 DNA reads TGTGCCAGCAGCTTAGTTGGGACAGGGGTGGATGGCTACACCTTC. This sequence encodes CASSLVGTGVDGYTF.

J is TRBJ1-1 and V is TRBV9, with D perhaps TRBD1 (6 bases). The CDR3 has 14 amino acids. V lost 2 bases and J 3 bases, leaving 11 bases between the germline ends. In germline, CDR1 is SGDLS, CDR2 YYNGEE. This CDR3 reads CASSVWDTHTEAFF. CDR3 sequence (DNA): TGTGCCAGCAGCGTCTGGGACACACACACTGAAGCTTTCTTT.

This clone was found a few times. The chain combines TRBV7-9 with TRBJ1-2; 7 bases are shared with TRBD1. The CDR3 is 13 amino acids. Trimming took 5 bases from V and 4 from J; bases not matched to a gene: 4. Germline CDR1 SEHNR, CDR2 FQNEAQ (reference sequence). The CDR3 sequence is CASSPGTVYGYTF. The DNA for the CDR3 is TGTGCCAGCAGCCCAGGGACAGTCTATGGCTACACCTTC.

The rearrangement links TRBV29-1 to TRBJ1-3; no clear D gene. CDR1 and CDR2 (germline): SQVTM, ANQGSEA. V gave up 5 bases and J gave up 0 bases, with 11 bases separating them. The CDR3 totals 14 residues. CDR3 DNA sequence: TGCAGCGTTTGTTTCGCAGACTCTGGAAACACCATATATTTT. Its translation is CSVCFADSGNTIYF.

The gene calls are TRBV5-1 and TRBJ2-7; 10 bases map to TRBD2. The germline CDR1 and CDR2 sequences are SGHRS and YFSETQ. The CDR3 is made up of 14 amino acids. J gave up 3 bases and V 2 bases, and 2 bases lay outside the gene matches. This chain's CDR3 is CASSLAGGGYEQYF. CDR3 nucleotides: TGCGCCAGCAGCTTAGCGGGAGGGGGCTACGAGCAGTACTTC.

The chain carries TRBV28 and TRBJ1-5, with D possibly TRBD1 on 6 matching bases. V was shortened by 6 bases and J by 7 bases, with 25 bases between the two germline ends. CDR3 size: 17 residues. Germline V gene sequence: CDR1 MDHEN, CDR2 SYDVKM. This CDR3 is CASRPTTGILQGQPQHF. The CDR3 DNA sequence: TGTGCCAGCAGACCAACTACAGGGATCTTGCAGGGACAGCCCCAGCATTTT.

V usage is TRBV28 and J usage is TRBJ2-1; weak D call: TRBD2 (5 bases). The CDR3 consists of 14 residues. From germline, CDR1 is MDHEN and CDR2 SYDVKM. V lost 11 bases to trimming and J lost 7 bases, with 21 bases between them. This chain's CDR3 is CAATGEFSKNEQFF. CDR3 in DNA: TGTGCCGCGACCGGGGAGTTCTCTAAAAATGAGCAGTTCTTC. The variable domain in full, with the rest retrieved from reference TRBV28 and TRBJ2-1, is DVKVTQSSRYLVKRTGEKVFLECVQDMDHENMFWYRQDPGLGLRLIYFSYDVKMKEKGDIPEGYSVSREKKERFSLILESASTNQTSMYLCAATGEFSKNEQFFGPGTRLTVL.

The chain has TRBV5-4 and TRBJ2-7, with D perhaps matching TRBD1 (6 bases). V was clipped by 4 bases and J by 6 bases, with 20 bases between them. The germline V gene encodes CDR1 SGHNT and CDR2 YYREEE (reference sequence). The CDR3 contains 15 residues. CDR3: CASSQDSGATSEQYF. In nucleotides, the CDR3 is TGTGCCAGCAGCCAAGATTCAGGGGCGACCTCCGAGCAGTACTTC.

The rearrangement joins TRBV19 to TRBJ2-2; 12 bases align to TRBD2. V shed 7 bases and J 4 bases; nucleotides not matched to a gene: 7. The CDR3 is made up of 16 amino acids. Germline V gives CDR1 LNHDA, CDR2 SQIVND (reference sequence). CDR3 amino acids: CASTPTSGSFTGELFF. CDR3 in DNA: TGTGCCAGTACCCCGACTAGCGGGAGTTTCACCGGGGAGCTGTTTTTT.

This clone is medium-sized within its sample. V is TRBV6-6 and J is TRBJ1-2, with 9 bases identical to TRBD1. V shed 7 bases and J 4 bases; nucleotides not matched to a gene: 10. This CDR3 is 15 amino acids long. The germline CDR1 and CDR2 sequences are MNHNY and SVGAGI (reference sequence). CDR3 in DNA: TGTGCCAGCATGACAGGGGGAGGCCTGGGCTATGGCTACACCTTC. Translation: CASMTGGGLGYGYTF.

The chain carries TRBV5-6 and TRBJ2-1; possible D gene TRBD2, 6 bases. Trimming took off 1 base at V and 5 bases at J, with 7 bases between the two ends. From germline, CDR1 is SGHDT and CDR2 YYEEEE. There are 13 residues in the CDR3. CDR3 in amino acids: CASSLSSDNEQFF. CDR3 in DNA: TGTGCCAGCAGCTTGTCTAGCGACAATGAGCAGTTCTTC.

The V and J genes are TRBV11-2 and TRBJ2-1; TRBD2 aligns across 8 bases. J lost 5 bases, V lost 5 bases, and 5 bases had no gene match. The CDR3 length is 14 residues. The V gene's germline CDR1 is SGHAT and CDR2 FQNNGV. CDR3 sequence reads: CASSPERGNNEQFF. CDR3 bases: TGTGCCAGCAGCCCCGAGCGGGGGAACAATGAGCAGTTCTTC.

This clone has just a few counts. The rearrangement joins TRBV4-3 to TRBJ2-1, with 11 bases lining up with TRBD2. Trimming removed 3 bases from V and 5 bases from J; junction bases left unmatched: 3. Germline V gene data show CDR1 as LGHNA and CDR2 as YSLEER. The CDR3 extends over 15 amino acids. The CDR3 coding sequence is TGCGCCAGCAGCCAGGTGGGACTAGCGGACAATGAGCAGTTCTTC. This sequence encodes CASSQVGLADNEQFF.